Many counts were recorded for the clone carrying this TCR beta chain. The antigen remains unidentified. This sample was included in a study of early T cells in non-severe SARS-CoV-2 infection. Study-level findings and limits: Database matching using VDJdb favored anti-spike CD8 responses, with private and CD4 specificities left missing.

Unique molecular identifier tags were affixed to discrete cDNA molecules. TCRdb re-analysed the 5' RACE reads in MiXCR, keeping a single row per CDR3 protein. This repertoire shows 55,000 to 65,000 distinct CDR3 sequences, roughly a tenth found once; its top ten account for under 2%. Material for sequencing was whole blood. This receptor was identified in an adult who was a healthcare worker with PCR-confirmed SARS-CoV-2 infection or an uninfected control (not recorded which).

The CDR3 coding sequence is TGCGCCAGCAGTGCGGGGACAGGGGGTTTTAACGAGCAGTACTTC. Its protein is CASSAGTGGFNEQYF. V is TRBV10-1 and J is TRBJ2-7; 11 nucleotides line up with TRBD1. Germline V gene data show CDR1 as WNHNN and CDR2 as SYGVQD (reference sequence). CDR3 length equals 15 residues. J lost 5 bases, V lost 4 bases, and 7 bases had no gene match.